One sample yielded the 21 T cell receptor beta chains listed below, sequenced in a study of CD8 T cells in ankylosing spondylitis. TCRdb itself ran the 5' RACE reads through MiXCR, one entry per CDR3 protein. The sample has 200,000 to 250,000 distinct CDR3 sequences; over 9.5% are singletons. The material sequenced was blood, either unsorted or a sorted T cell fraction (not recorded which). Receptors originate from a male donor with ankylosing spondylitis or in good health (not recorded which).

The V gene is TRBV24-1, the J gene TRBJ2-3; no reliable D call. The V gene lost 3 bases and the J gene lost 0 bases, with 12 bases spanning the gap. CDR1 KGHDR and CDR2 SFDVKD come from the germline V gene. This CDR3 has 16 amino acids. The CDR3 bases are TGTGCCACCAGTGATCGTCGGTCGGCTAGCACAGATACGCAGTATTTT. Its protein is CATSDRRSASTDTQYF.

The sample holds many counts of this clonotype. This rearrangement joins TRBV7-6 to TRBJ1-3; D gene unclear. The CDR3 contains 15 residues. Germline loops: CDR1 SGHVS, CDR2 FNYEAQ. V lost 1 base and J lost 0, with 7 bases in between. The CDR3 loop reads CASSLENTSGNTIYF. In DNA, the CDR3 is TGTGCCAGCAGCTTAGAGAACACCTCTGGAAACACCATATATTTT.

This clonotype occurred many times. The rearrangement links TRBV5-1 to TRBJ2-5, with 10 bases fitting TRBD2. Per germline, CDR1 SGHRS and CDR2 YFSETQ. CDR3 length equals 15 residues. Unmatched junction bases numbered 2, after V lost 0 bases and J lost 3 bases. The CDR3 loop is CASSLAGTSEETQYF. CDR3 in DNA: TGCGCCAGCAGCTTGGCCGGGACTAGCGAAGAGACCCAGTACTTC.

The sample holds many counts of this clonotype. The chain is built from TRBV29-1 and TRBJ1-2, with D perhaps TRBD1 (6 bases). The CDR3 contains 15 residues. The ends were cut back, 1 base at V and 5 bases at J, with 17 bases in the middle. Germline lookup yields CDR1 SQVTM and CDR2 ANQGSEA. The CDR3 bases are TGCAGCGTTGAAGCCTCAGGGGCGCGGGGATATGGCTACACCTTC. This encodes CSVEASGARGYGYTF.

This clonotype has a count of ten or more. This sequence joins TRBV7-2 and TRBJ2-5; D may be TRBD1 (5 bases). There are 14 residues in the CDR3. CDR1 is SGHTA, CDR2 FQGNSA, per germline. Trimming took 1 base from V and 3 from J, leaving 9 bases between them. CDR3 coding DNA: TGTGCCAGCAGCTTAGACAGGATGGAAGAGACCCAGTACTTC. This encodes CASSLDRMEETQYF.

The chain carries TRBV2 and TRBJ2-2, with D unresolved. The CDR3 runs 14 residues. CDR1 SNHLY and CDR2 FYNNEI come from the germline V gene. V lost 3 bases, J lost 5 bases, and 10 bases lay in between. The CDR3 spells CASSDRGYTGELFF. In DNA, the CDR3 is TGTGCCAGCAGTGATAGAGGATATACCGGGGAGCTGTTTTTT.

This clonotype was counted ten times or more. This chain joins TRBV20-1 and TRBJ2-7; D gene uncertain. The germline V and J ends were trimmed by 5 bases and 3 bases, with 14 bases remaining between them. Germline V gene sequence: CDR1 DFQATT, CDR2 SNEGSKA (reference sequence). This CDR3 has 13 residues. For the CDR3, the DNA is TGCAGTGCTCTACCAGATTTGCACTACGAGCAGTACTTC. Amino acids: CSALPDLHYEQYF.

This clonotype has more than one count but fewer than ten. The gene calls are TRBV6-2 or TRBV6-3 and TRBJ1-1, with D unresolved. This CDR3 comprises 14 residues. CDR1 and CDR2 (germline): MNHEY, SVGEGT. The V gene lost 3 bases and the J gene lost 3 bases, with 11 bases spanning the gap. The CDR3 coding sequence is TGTGCCAGCAGTTATTTTACGGCGGACACTGAAGCTTTCTTT. Its protein is CASSYFTADTEAFF.

This clonotype was seen at least ten times. J is TRBJ2-3 and V is TRBV14, with TRBD1 identical over 9 bases. Germline V gives CDR1 SGHDN, CDR2 FVKESK. Germline trimming cut 3 bases from V and 7 bases from J; bases unmatched to any gene: 11. The CDR3 is 16 residues long. The CDR3 DNA reads TGTGCCAGCAGCCAGGGACCGGGACAGGGCCGGAATACGCAGTATTTT. Translating it yields CASSQGPGQGRNTQYF. Together with reference TRBV14 and TRBJ2-3, the CDR3 gives the full variable domain: EAGVTQFPSHSVIEKGQTVTLRCDPISGHDNLYWYRRVMGKEIKFLLHFVKESKQDESGMPNNRFLAERTGGTYSTLKVQPAELEDSGVYFCASSQGPGQGRNTQYFGPGTRLTVL.

This clonotype was recorded once. Possible read error: a much larger clone is one base away. The chain is built from TRBV5-1 and TRBJ2-3; TRBD2 matches 10 bases. Looked up from germline, CDR1 is SGHRS and CDR2 is YFSETQ. The J segment lost 1 base and the V segment lost 0 bases, leaving 5 bases of the junction unmatched. The CDR3 loop spans 17 amino acids. This CDR3 reads CASSLGAGGLGTDTQYF. The CDR3 DNA follows: TGCGCCAGCAGCTTGGGAGCGGGGGGGCTTGGCACAGATACGCAGTATTTT. The full variable domain, rest sourced from reference TRBV5-1 and TRBJ2-3, is KAGVTQTPRYLIKTRGQQVTLSCSPISGHRSVSWYQQTPGQGLQFLFEYFSETQRNKGNFPGRFSGRQFSNSRSEMNVSTLELGDSALYLCASSLGAGGLGTDTQYFGPGTRLTVL.

Many counts were recorded for this clonotype. The rearrangement joins TRBV5-5 to TRBJ1-4, with 10 nucleotides matching TRBD1. The CDR3 contains 15 residues. CDR1 and CDR2 (germline): SGHKS, YYEKEE (reference sequence). Losses at the gene ends were 2 bases for V and 5 bases for J; bases not matched to a gene: 3. For the CDR3, the DNA is TGTGCCAGCAGCTTTGCGGGACAGGGGAATGAAAAACTGTTTTTT. This encodes CASSFAGQGNEKLFF.

The table lists this clonotype with many counts. The chain links TRBV5-1 to TRBJ2-1, with 12 positions matching TRBD2. The J segment lost 8 bases and the V segment lost 5 bases, leaving 5 bases of the junction unmatched. The CDR3 is 14 amino acids. Looked up from germline, CDR1 is SGHRS and CDR2 is YFSETQ. As DNA, the CDR3 is TGCGCCAGCAGACTAGCGGGGGGCGGCTATGAGCAGTTCTTC. This gives the protein CASRLAGGGYEQFF.

The chain uses TRBV6-1 and TRBJ2-3; TRBD2 agrees at 15 bases. Germline V gives CDR1 MNHNS, CDR2 SASEGT. With V trimmed by 6 bases and J by 5 bases, 3 bases remained unmatched. The CDR3 is made up of 15 amino acids. The DNA for the CDR3 is TGTGCCAGCAGGGGACTAGCGGGGGGTGAAGATACGCAGTATTTT. Its translation: CASRGLAGGEDTQYF.

This clonotype has more than one count but fewer than ten. This chain connects TRBV24-1 to TRBJ2-2; D is undetermined. Germline assignment: CDR1 KGHDR and CDR2 SFDVKD. Deletions cut 5 bases from V and 1 base from J, with 10 bases between. The CDR3 contains 15 residues. This CDR3 reads CATSAPGLNTGELFF. CDR3 in DNA: TGTGCCACCAGTGCCCCCGGATTGAACACCGGGGAGCTGTTTTTT.

In this sample, this clonotype turned up many times. The rearrangement joins TRBV28 to TRBJ1-5, with no clear D. Germline V gene sequence: CDR1 MDHEN, CDR2 SYDVKM. V gave up 6 bases and J gave up 5 bases, with 17 bases separating them. CDR3 size: 15 residues. The CDR3 nucleotides read TGTGCCAGCAGATTACTCGACGGTTCTCATCAGCCCCAGCATTTT. Translating gives CASRLLDGSHQPQHF.

Many counts were recorded for this clonotype. This CDR3 reads CSAIGTTGGGVDQPQHF. CDR3 in DNA: TGCAGTGCTATCGGGACAACAGGGGGCGGGGTGGATCAGCCCCAGCATTTT. V and J are TRBV20-1 and TRBJ1-5; 9 nucleotides agree with TRBD1. This CDR3 spans 17 amino acids. V was pared by 4 bases and J by 5 bases, with 15 bases of the junction left unmatched. The germline V gene has CDR1 DFQATT and CDR2 SNEGSKA (reference sequence).

The table lists this clonotype with many counts. The chain combines TRBV7-9 with TRBJ1-4; maybe TRBD1 (6 bases). Germline values: CDR1 SEHNR, CDR2 FQNEAQ (reference sequence). V dropped 4 bases and J dropped 0 bases, with 12 bases sitting between them. The length of the CDR3 is 16 residues. The CDR3 is CASSSRRQATNEKLFF. CDR3 sequence (DNA): TGTGCCAGCAGCTCACGACGACAGGCAACTAATGAAAAACTGTTTTTT.

This clonotype has at least ten counts. The chain employs TRBV6-5 and TRBJ2-6; 7 bases are a match to TRBD1. The junction had 3 bases not matched to a gene; V was cut back by 4 bases and J by 0 bases. Germline loops: CDR1 MNHEY, CDR2 SVGAGI. The CDR3 is 16 amino acids. CDR3 DNA sequence: TGTGCCAGCAGTTTGACAGGGCTCTCTGGGGCCAACGTCCTGACTTTC. Protein: CASSLTGLSGANVLTF.

This clonotype was counted ten times or more. The V gene is TRBV6-5, the J gene TRBJ1-1; no clear D gene. CDR1 is MNHEY and CDR2 is SVGAGI in the germline V gene. The V gene lost 8 bases and the J gene lost 4 bases, with 20 bases spanning the gap. This CDR3 has 15 amino acids. CDR3 amino acids: CASLYGSRYGTEAFF. CDR3 DNA sequence: TGTGCCAGCCTTTACGGGTCGAGGTACGGCACTGAAGCTTTCTTT.

In its sample, this clonotype was seen many times. This chain links TRBV6-1 with TRBJ2-1; TRBD2 agrees at 9 bases. With 8 bases clipped from V and 6 bases from J, the junction kept 11 bases outside the gene matches. Germline V CDR1 and CDR2: MNHNS, SASEGT. The CDR3 consists of 15 residues. CDR3 DNA: TGTGCCAGCCGGAGTCTAGCGGGGCTACGCAATGAGCAGTTCTTC. It yields the protein CASRSLAGLRNEQFF.

This clonotype was seen a handful of times. This sequence joins TRBV6-5 and TRBJ1-6; TRBD1 agrees at 7 bases. The V segment lost 2 bases and the J segment 0 bases; nucleotides outside the gene matches: 7. CDR1 and CDR2 (germline): MNHEY, SVGAGI. This CDR3 is built from 18 residues. Here the CDR3 reads CASSYAAGGSSYNSPLHF. The CDR3 bases are TGTGCCAGCAGTTACGCGGCAGGGGGATCCTCCTATAATTCACCCCTCCACTTT.